Listed below are T cell receptor beta chains from one sample, sequenced in a study of CD8 T cells in ankylosing spondylitis. TCRdb re-called the 5' RACE reads through MiXCR, storing one row per CDR3 protein. The sample holds about 700,000 distinct CDR3 sequences, around 17% seen once. Specimen: blood, either unsorted or a sorted T cell fraction (not recorded which). These receptors were taken from a male donor with ankylosing spondylitis. CDR3s include the opening cysteine and the closing phenylalanine or tryptophan. Fields, in order: CDR3 protein, V gene, clone size, CDR3 length. Not all rows give a size; the values are once, few, many and, for expanded clones, a class.

CDR3 protein: CASRSGSTLNTGELFF
V gene: TRBV7-2
clone size: .
CDR3 length: 16

CDR3 protein: CASSLDPTSGYEQFF
V gene: TRBV5-1
clone size: few
CDR3 length: 15

CDR3 protein: CASSPPTGVKQYF
V gene: TRBV12-3/TRBV12-4
clone size: many
CDR3 length: 13

CDR3 protein: CASSLVATGASGYTF
V gene: TRBV5-1
clone size: few
CDR3 length: 15

CDR3 protein: CASSLQGSSNQPQHF
V gene: TRBV5-1
clone size: .
CDR3 length: 15

CDR3 protein: CATSTSGGAHGEQFF
V gene: TRBV12-3/TRBV12-4
clone size: many
CDR3 length: 15

CDR3 protein: CASSRDFDYGYTF
V gene: TRBV12-3/TRBV12-4
clone size: many
CDR3 length: 13

CDR3 protein: CASISTGGRHTDTQYF
V gene: TRBV6-5
clone size: few
CDR3 length: 16

CDR3 protein: CASSPEGVSGANVLTF
V gene: TRBV9
clone size: .
CDR3 length: 16

CDR3 protein: CASSLEGGLGETQYF
V gene: TRBV5-1
clone size: few
CDR3 length: 15